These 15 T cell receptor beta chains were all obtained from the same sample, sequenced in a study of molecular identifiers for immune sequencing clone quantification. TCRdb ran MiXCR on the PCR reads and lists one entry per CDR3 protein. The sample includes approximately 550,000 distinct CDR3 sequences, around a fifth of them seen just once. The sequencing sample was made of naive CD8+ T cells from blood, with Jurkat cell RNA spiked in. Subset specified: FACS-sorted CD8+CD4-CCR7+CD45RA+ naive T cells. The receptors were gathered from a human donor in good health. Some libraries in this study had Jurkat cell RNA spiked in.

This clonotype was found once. Here the CDR3 reads CASSQKDGGNTGELFF. The CDR3 DNA is TGCGCCAGCAGCCAAAAGGACGGAGGTAACACCGGGGAGCTGTTTTTT. This sequence joins TRBV4-1 and TRBJ2-2, with a weak D call TRBD2 (5 bases). The V and J ends lost 2 bases and 2 bases respectively, with 12 bases between them. This CDR3 has 16 residues. The germline V gene has CDR1 MGHRA and CDR2 YSYEKL.

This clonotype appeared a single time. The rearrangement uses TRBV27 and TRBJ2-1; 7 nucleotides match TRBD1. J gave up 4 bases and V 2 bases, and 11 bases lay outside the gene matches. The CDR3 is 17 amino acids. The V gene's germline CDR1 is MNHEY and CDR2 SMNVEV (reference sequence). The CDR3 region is CASSLGRQGSQYNEQFF. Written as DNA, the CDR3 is TGTGCCAGCAGTTTAGGGCGACAGGGCTCCCAATACAATGAGCAGTTCTTC.

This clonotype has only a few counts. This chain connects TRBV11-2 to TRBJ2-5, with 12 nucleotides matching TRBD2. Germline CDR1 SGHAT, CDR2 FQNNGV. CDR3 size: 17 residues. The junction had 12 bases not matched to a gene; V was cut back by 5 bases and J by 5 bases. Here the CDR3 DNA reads TGTGCCAGCAGCCCCCGTCCCTGGACTAGCGGGGATGAGACCCAGTACTTC. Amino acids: CASSPRPWTSGDETQYF.

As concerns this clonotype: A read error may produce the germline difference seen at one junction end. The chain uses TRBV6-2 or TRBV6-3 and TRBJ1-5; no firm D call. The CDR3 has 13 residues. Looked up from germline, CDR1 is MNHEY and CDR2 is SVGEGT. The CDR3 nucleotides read TGTGCCGGCAGTTACGGGGTAGCCCAGCCCCAGCATTTT. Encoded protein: CAGSYGVAQPQHF.

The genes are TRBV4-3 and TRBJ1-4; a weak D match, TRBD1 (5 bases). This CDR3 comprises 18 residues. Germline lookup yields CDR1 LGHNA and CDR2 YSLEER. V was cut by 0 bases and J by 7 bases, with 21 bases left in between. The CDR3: CASSQDPPGHFTGEKLFF. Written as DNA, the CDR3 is TGCGCCAGCAGCCAAGATCCCCCCGGACACTTCACGGGTGAAAAACTGTTTTTT.

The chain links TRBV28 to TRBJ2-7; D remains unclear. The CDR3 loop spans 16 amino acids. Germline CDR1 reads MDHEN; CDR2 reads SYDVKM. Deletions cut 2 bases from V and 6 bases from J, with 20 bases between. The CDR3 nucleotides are TGTGCCAGCAGTTTAAGGTCTAGGACGGACCGCAGCGAGCAGTACTTC. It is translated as CASSLRSRTDRSEQYF.

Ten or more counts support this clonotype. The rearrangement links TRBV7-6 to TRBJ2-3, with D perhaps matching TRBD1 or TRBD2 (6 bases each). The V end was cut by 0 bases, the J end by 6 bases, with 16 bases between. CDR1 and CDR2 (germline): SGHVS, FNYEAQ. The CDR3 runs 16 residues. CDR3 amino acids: CASSLAGGPRGDTQYF. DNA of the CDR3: TGTGCCAGCAGCTTAGCTGGGGGGCCAAGGGGGGATACGCAGTATTTT.

In nucleotides, the CDR3 is TGTGCCAGCAGGAAGACACCTCCCTCCAGCAATCAGCCCCAGCATTTT. Amino acid sequence: CASRKTPPSSNQPQHF. The chain uses TRBV28 and TRBJ1-5; D gene uncertain. Germline loops: CDR1 MDHEN, CDR2 SYDVKM. The CDR3 consists of 16 residues. V lost 6 bases to trimming and J lost 1 base, with 16 bases between them.

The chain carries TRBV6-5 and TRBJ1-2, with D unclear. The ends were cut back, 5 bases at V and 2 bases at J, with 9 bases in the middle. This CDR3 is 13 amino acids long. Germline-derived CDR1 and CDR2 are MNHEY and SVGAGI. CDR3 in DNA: TGTGCCAGCAGTCCTGACATAAACTATGGCTACACCTTC. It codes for CASSPDINYGYTF.

The CDR3 nucleotides are TGTGCCAGCAGCCCTAAAATACGAGCGGGAGTCACAGATACGCAGTATTTT. Translating gives CASSPKIRAGVTDTQYF. V is TRBV3-1 and J is TRBJ2-3; 8 bases map to TRBD2. The CDR3 is 17 amino acids. The V gene's germline CDR1 is LGHDT and CDR2 YNNKEL (reference sequence). J lost 2 bases, V lost 4 bases, and 11 bases had no gene match.

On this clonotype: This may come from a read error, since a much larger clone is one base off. Here the CDR3 reads CASGQDGAGKLAYEQYF. CDR3 nucleotides: TGCGCCAGCGGCCAAGATGGTGCGGGAAAGCTGGCCTACGAGCAGTACTTC. The chain couples TRBV4-3 to TRBJ2-7; possibly TRBD2 for D (6 bases). The CDR3 spans 17 residues. Germline V gene sequence: CDR1 LGHNA, CDR2 YSLEER.

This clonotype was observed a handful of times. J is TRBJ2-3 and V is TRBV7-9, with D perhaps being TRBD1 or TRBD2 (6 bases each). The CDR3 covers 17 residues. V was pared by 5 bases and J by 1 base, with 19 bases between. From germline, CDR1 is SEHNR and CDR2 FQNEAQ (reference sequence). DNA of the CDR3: TGTGCCAGCAGCCTGTTTACGGGGGCTTGGGGCACAGATACGCAGTATTTT. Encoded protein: CASSLFTGAWGTDTQYF.

The CDR3, as DNA: TGTGCCAGCAGCTTAGACGTCAGCTCCTACGAGCAGTACTTC. Its protein product is CASSLDVSSYEQYF. J is TRBJ2-7 and V is TRBV7-8; D is unclear. The CDR3 spans 14 residues. The germline V and J ends were trimmed by 1 base and 0 bases, with 7 bases remaining between them. In germline, CDR1 is SGHVS, CDR2 FQNEAQ. The whole variable domain, remainder taken from reference TRBV7-8 and TRBJ2-7, is GAGVSQSPRYKVAKRGQDVALRCDPISGHVSLFWYQQALGQGPEFLTYFQNEAQLDKSGLPSDRFFAERPEGSVSTLKIQRTQQEDSAVYLCASSLDVSSYEQYFGPGTRLTVT.

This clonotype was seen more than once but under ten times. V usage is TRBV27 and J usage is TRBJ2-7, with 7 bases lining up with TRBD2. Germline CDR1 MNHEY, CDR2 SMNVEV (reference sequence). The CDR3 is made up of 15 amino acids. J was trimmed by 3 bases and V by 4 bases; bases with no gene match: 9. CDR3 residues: CASSSPNRGSYEQYF. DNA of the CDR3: TGTGCCAGCAGTTCCCCCAACCGCGGGAGCTACGAGCAGTACTTC.

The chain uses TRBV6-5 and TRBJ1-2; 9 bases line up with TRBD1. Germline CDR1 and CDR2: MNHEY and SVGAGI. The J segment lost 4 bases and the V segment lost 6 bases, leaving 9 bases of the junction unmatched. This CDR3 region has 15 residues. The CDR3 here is CASSQTGGGSYGYTF. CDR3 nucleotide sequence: TGTGCCAGCAGCCAGACAGGGGGGGGATCCTATGGCTACACCTTC.